These 25 T cell receptor beta chains were all obtained from the same sample, sequenced in a study of blood T cell repertoires in COVID-19. The assay was immunoSEQ multiplex PCR, and TCRdb's table has in-frame clones only and misses some. The table has 300,000 to 400,000 clones, about nine tenths seen once. Source material: PBMCs or T cells enriched from blood (not recorded which). The receptor source for this set is a man in his sixties who had recovered from COVID-19.

The rearrangement links TRBV19 to TRBJ1-5; D is perhaps TRBD1 (6 bases). The CDR3 extends over 15 amino acids. The V gene lost 0 bases and the J gene lost 4 bases, with 10 bases spanning the gap. The germline gives CDR1 LNHDA, CDR2 SQIVND (reference sequence). CDR3 DNA sequence: TGTGCCAGTAGTATAGAAGACAGGAGAAATCAGCCCCAGCATTTT. This codes for CASSIEDRRNQPQHF.

The chain carries TRBV5-1 and TRBJ2-7, with 9 bases identical to TRBD1. J gave up 9 bases and V 0 bases, and 16 bases lay outside the gene matches. The length of the CDR3 is 17 residues. Germline CDR1 is SGHRS and CDR2 is YFSETQ. The CDR3 region has the DNA TGCGCCAGCAGCTTGGCCTTGTTCTCTACAGGGGGCGCCGTGCAGTACTTC. Translating it yields CASSLALFSTGGAVQYF. Full variable domain (remainder filled in from reference TRBV5-1 and TRBJ2-7): KAGVTQTPRYLIKTRGQQVTLSCSPISGHRSVSWYQQTPGQGLQFLFEYFSETQRNKGNFPGRFSGRQFSNSRSEMNVSTLELGDSALYLCASSLALFSTGGAVQYFGPGTRLTVT.

The chain combines TRBV25-1 with TRBJ1-1, with 7 bases lining up with TRBD1. CDR1 and CDR2 from the germline V gene are MGHDK and SYGVNS. V was pared by 4 bases and J by 8 bases, with 1 base of the junction left unmatched. This CDR3 is 11 amino acids long. Written as DNA, the CDR3 is TGTGCCAGCAGTGCGACAGGGGAAGCTTTCTTT. Residues: CASSATGEAFF.

This chain uses TRBV27 with TRBJ2-1; 11 bases map to TRBD1. Per the germline V gene, CDR1 is MNHEY and CDR2 is SMNVEV (reference sequence). This CDR3 is 15 amino acids long. The trim removed 7 bases at V and 4 bases at J, leaving 6 bases unmatched. The CDR3 DNA sequence: TGTGCCAGCACCCACGGGACAGGGGGGTACAATGAGCAGTTCTTC. It encodes CASTHGTGGYNEQFF.

V gene TRBV20-1 combines with J gene TRBJ2-7; possible D gene TRBD2, 6 bases. The germline CDR1 and CDR2 sequences are DFQATT and SNEGSKA (reference sequence). With 3 bases removed from V and 2 bases from J, the gap between germline ends came to 11 bases. CDR3 length equals 13 residues. The CDR3 DNA sequence: TGCAGTGCTAGTGTGACTAGACCCTACGAGCAGTACTTC. This codes for CSASVTRPYEQYF.

This chain links TRBV18 with TRBJ1-1; 7 bases align to TRBD1. The CDR3 runs to 15 residues. The germline V gene encodes CDR1 KGHSH and CDR2 LQKENI. V dropped 4 bases and J dropped 3; count of bases not matched to a gene: 8. The CDR3, as DNA: TGTGCCAGCTCACGAAATCAGGGGGGAGACACTGAAGCTTTCTTT. Translation: CASSRNQGGDTEAFF.

The rearrangement joins TRBV2 to TRBJ2-3; no clear D. The V end lost 2 bases, the J end lost 7 bases, and 7 bases lay between the germline ends. This CDR3 contains 12 residues. Germline values: CDR1 SNHLY, CDR2 FYNNEI. This chain's CDR3 is CASSEYFYTQYF. Here the CDR3 DNA reads TGTGCCAGCAGTGAATATTTCTATACGCAGTATTTT.

This clone was observed once. The rearrangement uses TRBV18 and TRBJ2-3; 7 nucleotides align to TRBD2. This CDR3 is built from 17 residues. Germline loops: CDR1 KGHSH, CDR2 LQKENI. V dropped 1 base and J dropped 1; count of bases not matched to a gene: 8. CDR3 bases: TGTGCCAGCTCACCACTCTCATCGGGAGGCCGCACAGATACGCAGTATTTT. Translation: CASSPLSSGGRTDTQYF. The complete variable domain, with remaining parts taken from reference TRBV18 and TRBJ2-3, reads NAGVMQNPRHLVRRRGQEARLRCSPMKGHSHVYWYRQLPEEGLKFMVYLQKENIIDESGMPKERFSAEFPKEGPSILRIQQVVRGDSAAYFCASSPLSSGGRTDTQYFGPGTRLTVL.

V and J are TRBV28 and TRBJ2-2; D is undetermined. The CDR3 contains 10 residues. The V and J ends lost 8 bases and 6 bases respectively, with 4 bases between them. The germline CDR1 and CDR2 sequences are MDHEN and SYDVKM. CDR3 DNA sequence: TGTGCCAGCGGCTCCGGGGAGCTGTTTTTT. This gives the protein CASGSGELFF.

The chain has TRBV25-1 and TRBJ2-1; 14 positions match TRBD2. This CDR3 contains 18 residues. V lost 1 base, J lost 7 bases, and 9 bases stayed unmatched. Germline-derived CDR1 and CDR2 are MGHDK and SYGVNS. CDR3 region: CASSEWTSGRPRANEQFF. In nucleotides, the CDR3 is TGTGCCAGCAGTGAATGGACTAGCGGGAGGCCTAGGGCGAATGAGCAGTTCTTC.

The V call is TRBV24-1, the J call TRBJ2-5, with 9 positions matching TRBD2. V lost 5 bases to trimming and J lost 1 base; unmatched junction nucleotides: 4. The germline CDR1 and CDR2 sequences are KGHDR and SFDVKD. The CDR3 sequence is 15 residues long. CDR3 in DNA: TGTGCCACCAGTGTAAGCGGGAGGACCCAAGAGACCCAGTACTTC. It encodes CATSVSGRTQETQYF.

The chain combines TRBV28 with TRBJ2-1, with D tentatively TRBD2 (5 bases). V lost 6 bases and J lost 0, with 15 bases in between. The CDR3 is 16 residues long. The germline gives CDR1 MDHEN, CDR2 SYDVKM. The CDR3 sequence: CASSLLRRGSYNEQFF. The CDR3 DNA follows: TGTGCCAGCAGCTTACTCCGACGGGGCTCCTACAATGAGCAGTTCTTC.

The chain links TRBV7-2 to TRBJ1-2, with 9 bases matching TRBD1. V lost 2 bases to trimming and J lost 3 bases; unmatched junction nucleotides: 7. The CDR3 contains 16 residues. From germline, CDR1 is SGHTA and CDR2 FQGNSA. The CDR3 protein is CASSLTLQGAHYGYTF. DNA for the CDR3: TGTGCCAGCAGCTTAACGCTACAGGGGGCGCACTATGGCTACACCTTC.

This clone has only a few counts. This chain links TRBV18 with TRBJ1-2; TRBD1 aligns across 7 bases. V shed 3 bases, J shed 0 bases, and the junction held 10 bases outside the gene matches. Looked up from germline, CDR1 is KGHSH and CDR2 is LQKENI. The CDR3 consists of 17 residues. The CDR3 DNA follows: TGTGCCAGCTCACCTAACCCACAGGGGCCGGCTAACTATGGCTACACCTTC. Amino acid sequence: CASSPNPQGPANYGYTF.

The chain links TRBV5-1 to TRBJ1-1; D not certain. Trimming took 5 bases from V and 4 from J, leaving 18 bases between them. From germline, CDR1 is SGHRS and CDR2 YFSETQ. The CDR3 contains 15 residues. As DNA, the CDR3 is TGCGCCAGCAGGGAGGTGCCTTTGAGCGGCACTGAAGCTTTCTTT. Protein: CASREVPLSGTEAFF.

This chain joins TRBV5-1 and TRBJ2-5; no definite D call. Trimming removed 2 bases from V and 3 bases from J, with 8 bases in between. CDR3 size: 13 residues. Germline assignment: CDR1 SGHRS and CDR2 YFSETQ. The CDR3 DNA reads as TGCGCCAGCAGCTTCAACTTAAAAGAGACCCAGTACTTC. Protein sequence: CASSFNLKETQYF.

J is TRBJ2-7 and V is TRBV27; 10 bases align to TRBD2. With 2 bases clipped from V and 8 bases from J, the junction kept 3 bases outside the gene matches. The CDR3 extends over 13 amino acids. Germline-derived CDR1 and CDR2 are MNHEY and SMNVEV (reference sequence). CDR3: CASSLLAGVKQYF. For the CDR3, the DNA is TGTGCCAGCAGTTTACTAGCGGGAGTCAAGCAGTACTTC.

This clone was observed once. V gene TRBV6-5 combines with J gene TRBJ1-1; the D is unclear. Germline loops: CDR1 MNHEY, CDR2 SVGAGI. V lost 6 bases and J 3 bases, leaving 11 bases between the germline ends. The CDR3 sequence is 13 residues long. This CDR3 is CASRVRLDTEAFF. The CDR3 coding sequence is TGTGCCAGCAGGGTGAGGTTGGACACTGAAGCTTTCTTT.

The rearrangement uses TRBV24-1 and TRBJ2-3, with D possibly matching TRBD1 (5 bases). V lost 0 bases to trimming and J lost 6 bases, with 15 bases between them. CDR1 is KGHDR and CDR2 is SFDVKD in the germline V gene. The CDR3 runs 16 residues. The CDR3 loop reads CATSDLPQGTKDTQYF. The CDR3 DNA reads TGTGCCACCAGTGATTTGCCGCAGGGTACCAAGGATACGCAGTATTTT.

The gene calls are TRBV27 and TRBJ2-7; D may be TRBD1 (5 bases). The ends were cut back, 6 bases at V and 0 bases at J, with 15 bases in the middle. Germline CDR1 and CDR2: MNHEY and SMNVEV (reference sequence). This CDR3 is 15 amino acids long. CDR3 protein: CASRPLGRASYEQYF. CDR3 in DNA: TGTGCCAGCAGACCCCTCGGCAGGGCCTCCTACGAGCAGTACTTC.

The chain recombines TRBV6-4 with TRBJ2-3, with 11 bases matching TRBD2. V trimming: 6 bases; J trimming: 1 base; junction bases outside the gene matches: 12. The CDR3 consists of 18 residues. From germline, CDR1 is MRHNA and CDR2 SNTAGT. The chain's CDR3 is CASRPSGRKPYCTDTQYF. DNA for the CDR3: TGTGCCAGCAGACCTAGCGGGAGGAAGCCCTATTGCACAGATACGCAGTATTTT.

The CDR3: CASSYRTGDYGYTF. The CDR3 DNA reads as TGCGCCAGCAGCTACCGGACAGGGGACTATGGCTACACCTTC. The chain joins TRBV5-1 to TRBJ1-2; 9 nucleotides agree with TRBD1. There are 14 residues in the CDR3. J gave up 3 bases and V 3 bases, and 3 bases lay outside the gene matches. In germline, CDR1 is SGHRS, CDR2 YFSETQ.

The chain uses TRBV27 and TRBJ2-3, with 12 bases fitting TRBD2. CDR1 is MNHEY and CDR2 is SMNVEV in the germline V gene (reference sequence). Germline trimming cut 6 bases from V and 0 bases from J; bases unmatched to any gene: 7. The CDR3 has 17 residues. The CDR3 nucleotides read TGTGCCAGCAGCCGGCTAGCGGGGGGGTTTAGCACAGATACGCAGTATTTT. The encoded protein is CASSRLAGGFSTDTQYF.

The V and J genes are TRBV18 and TRBJ2-5; a weak D match, TRBD1 (5 bases). Trimming took 1 base from V and 5 from J, leaving 11 bases between them. Looked up from germline, CDR1 is KGHSH and CDR2 is LQKENI. This CDR3 comprises 14 residues. The CDR3 protein is CASSPQGIWETQYF. In nucleotides, the CDR3 is TGTGCCAGCTCACCACAGGGGATTTGGGAGACCCAGTACTTC.

This chain connects TRBV5-1 to TRBJ2-7, with 7 nucleotides matching TRBD1. The CDR3 runs 16 residues. Germline CDR1 and CDR2: SGHRS and YFSETQ. Unmatched junction bases numbered 9, after V lost 0 bases and J lost 3 bases. CDR3 protein: CASSLDIPGGYYEQYF. The CDR3, as DNA: TGCGCCAGCAGCTTGGATATACCAGGGGGTTACTACGAGCAGTACTTC.